These 9 T cell receptor beta chains came from one sample sequenced in a study of human T cells and chemical hapten exposure. The time point is: patch test 2, 6 weeks after DPC sensitization. The treatment is: therapeutic diphenylcyclopropenone sensitization with weekly scalp DPC. TCRdb re-derived calls from the RACE reads in MiXCR, one entry per CDR3 protein. The sample lists 95,000 or so distinct CDR3 sequences, approximately 10% occurring once. The material sequenced was whole blood, taken in connection with sensitization to the hapten diphenylcyclopropenone (DPC). Every receptor here comes from a woman aged 40 to 50 with alopecia areata. Some clones in this sample may be carry-over from other donors' samples.

This clonotype has a handful of counts. The rearrangement uses TRBV7-2 and TRBJ1-2; the match to TRBD1 covers 9 bases. V shed 5 bases and J 8 bases; nucleotides not matched to a gene: 12. The CDR3 totals 15 residues. Germline CDR1 SGHTA, CDR2 FQGNSA. CDR3 residues: CASSLRDRAGRGYTF. The CDR3 nucleotides are TGTGCCAGCAGCCTTCGGGACAGGGCAGGGAGAGGCTACACCTTC.

This clonotype was observed at least ten times. The chain combines TRBV7-8 with TRBJ2-4; 9 positions agree with TRBD2. CDR3 length: 18 amino acids. The germline V gene encodes CDR1 SGHVS and CDR2 FQNEAQ. The J segment lost 5 bases and the V segment lost 0 bases, leaving 11 bases of the junction unmatched. DNA for the CDR3: TGTGCCAGCAGCTTAGCAGTAGCGGGAGTAGGTTCAGAAAACATTCAGTACTTC. It codes for CASSLAVAGVGSENIQYF. Full variable domain (rest looked up from reference TRBV7-8 and TRBJ2-4): GAGVSQSPRYKVAKRGQDVALRCDPISGHVSLFWYQQALGQGPEFLTYFQNEAQLDKSGLPSDRFFAERPEGSVSTLKIQRTQQEDSAVYLCASSLAVAGVGSENIQYFGAGTRLSVL.

CDR3 amino acids: CASSRTVNTGELFF. The CDR3 DNA follows: TGTGCCAGCAGCCGGACAGTAAACACCGGGGAGCTGTTTTTT. The chain recombines TRBV5-5 with TRBJ2-2; maybe TRBD1 (6 bases). This CDR3 spans 14 amino acids. Germline CDR1 and CDR2: SGHKS and YYEKEE (reference sequence). V was shortened by 4 bases and J by 2 bases, with 9 bases between the two germline ends.

A few counts support this clonotype. This chain links TRBV20-1 with TRBJ2-5, with 13 bases fitting TRBD2. The V gene's germline CDR1 is DFQATT and CDR2 SNEGSKA (reference sequence). V was clipped by 1 base and J by 3 bases; unmatched bases: 14. This CDR3 region has 19 residues. CDR3 DNA: TGCAGTGCTAGAGGAACCGGGACTAGCGGGGAGGGGGCCAAAGAGACCCAGTACTTC. Translating gives CSARGTGTSGEGAKETQYF.

This clonotype occurred a few times. The V call is TRBV7-2, the J call TRBJ2-1; perhaps TRBD2 as D (5 bases). CDR1 and CDR2 from the germline V gene are SGHTA and FQGNSA. Trimming cost V 5 bases and J 0 bases, with 11 bases left between them. The CDR3 loop spans 15 amino acids. CDR3 sequence: CASSPQRSSYNEQFF. The CDR3 DNA reads as TGTGCCAGCAGCCCCCAGCGGAGCTCCTACAATGAGCAGTTCTTC.

V usage is TRBV12-3 or TRBV12-4 and J usage is TRBJ1-5; TRBD1 might be the D (5 bases). This CDR3 is 14 amino acids long. Trimming left V 5 bases short and J 3 bases short, with 11 bases between. The chain's CDR3 is CASSRAGPNQPQHF. CDR3 nucleotides: TGTGCCAGCAGTCGGGCGGGGCCCAATCAGCCCCAGCATTTT.

This clonotype was seen more than once but under ten times. This chain connects TRBV6-2 or TRBV6-3 to TRBJ2-7; 10 bases fit TRBD1. Germline V gene data show CDR1 as MNHEY and CDR2 as SVGEGT. This CDR3 contains 14 residues. With 0 bases clipped from V and 5 bases from J, the junction kept 1 base outside the gene matches. DNA for the CDR3: TGTGCCAGCAGTTACTCGGGACAGGGGAACGAGCAGTACTTC. Translated, it gives CASSYSGQGNEQYF.

This clonotype appeared many times. The chain couples TRBV24-1 to TRBJ2-2, with 8 bases lining up with TRBD1. Germline V CDR1 and CDR2: KGHDR, SFDVKD. Unmatched junction bases numbered 5, after V lost 5 bases and J lost 1 base. CDR3 length: 16 amino acids. CDR3 region: CATSGRQGMNTGELFF. The CDR3 region has the DNA TGTGCCACCAGTGGACGACAGGGGATGAACACCGGGGAGCTGTTTTTT.

This chain uses TRBV20-1 with TRBJ2-5, with 7 bases lining up with TRBD2. The junction had 3 bases not matched to a gene; V was cut back by 0 bases and J by 2 bases. The CDR3 has 14 amino acids. CDR1 and CDR2 (germline): DFQATT, SNEGSKA (reference sequence). This CDR3 reads CSARDRRGQETQYF. The CDR3 nucleotides read TGCAGTGCTAGAGATCGGCGGGGGCAAGAGACCCAGTACTTC.